Here is one T cell receptor beta chain with its context. The antigen remains unidentified. The sample originates from a study of T cell responses to AZD1222 COVID-19 vaccine. Germline loops: CDR1 SGHTS, CDR2 YDEGEE. V lost 3 bases, J lost 0 bases, and 0 bases stayed unmatched. The length of the CDR3 is 16 residues. Second-dose intervals near 4 or 12 weeks were combined. Study outcomes and limitations: In a largely white British group with more females than males, clonal diversity was possibly underestimated. Vaccine-related CD4 TCRs covered spike, predominating at 160-218 and 743-854. Repertoires were obtained solely post-peak T cell response.

Measured with immunoSEQ multiplex PCR; TCRdb has only the in-frame clones, and not every one. The repertoire holds more than 110,000 clones, with approximately 92% as singletons. The V and J genes are TRBV5-8 and TRBJ2-6; 10 nucleotides agree with TRBD1. Here the sequenced sample was peripheral blood, taken 28 days after the second AZD1222 dose. This sequence was found in an adult who received the AZD1222 COVID-19 vaccine. In DNA form, the CDR3 reads TGTGCCAGCAGCTGGACAGGGGGCTCTGGGGCCAACGTCCTGACTTTC. Translated, it gives CASSWTGGSGANVLTF. The full variable domain, rest sourced from reference TRBV5-8 and TRBJ2-6, is EAGVTQSPTHLIKTRGQQATLRCSPISGHTSVYWYQQALGLGLQFLLWYDEGEERNRGNFPPRFSGRQFPNYSSELNVNALELEDSALYLCASSWTGGSGANVLTFGAGSRLTVL.